These T cell receptor beta chains were read from a single sample in a study of blood T cells in healthy people across ages. TCRdb called the 5' RACE reads again in MiXCR, with one record for every CDR3 protein. Of some 1.7 million distinct CDR3 sequences in the sample, 28% were seen once. The sample was blood. These receptors came from a young woman in good health. The CDR3 runs from the conserved cysteine through the conserved F or W. Each record gives: clone size, J gene, CDR3 length, V gene, D gene, CDR3 DNA, CDR3 protein. The D gene is left open where the match is weak. Clone size is given for some rows only: seen once, a few or many times, or a class if the clone is expanded.

few TRBJ1-1 12 TRBV6-6 . TGTGCCAGCAGAGTGGGGACATTTGAAGCTTTCTTT CASRVGTFEAFF
few TRBJ1-2 18 TRBV6-5 TRBD1 TGTGCCAGCAGTTACTCACGGACAGGGGGCCAAGGGGACTATGGCTACACCTTC CASSYSRTGGQGDYGYTF
few TRBJ2-7 11 TRBV20-1 . TGCAGTGCTAGTAATCGGTACGAGCAGTACTTC CSASNRYEQYF
few TRBJ2-2 16 TRBV12-3/TRBV12-4 . TGTGCCAGCAGTTCACAACGGCAGGAGAACACCGGGGAGCTGTTTTTT CASSSQRQENTGELFF
few TRBJ2-5 15 TRBV6-2/TRBV6-3 . TGTGCCAGCAGTTCGGAAGGCGGGATCGGAGAGACCCAGTACTTC CASSSEGGIGETQYF
. TRBJ2-7 14 TRBV10-3 . TGTGCCATCAGTACTAGGACAAGTTCCTACGAGCAGTACTTC CAISTRTSSYEQYF
. TRBJ1-5 14 TRBV7-2 TRBD1 TGTACCAGCAGCACCGACAGGGGTGGGCAGCCCCAGCATTTT CTSSTDRGGQPQHF
. TRBJ2-3 15 TRBV12-3/TRBV12-4 TRBD1 TGTGCCAGCAGGGTTACAGGGGGCGCAGCAGATATGCAGTATTTT CASRVTGGAADMQYF
many TRBJ2-7 14 TRBV7-9 TRBD1 TGTGCCAGCAGCTTATTGGACAGGCCCTACGAGCAGTACTTC CASSLLDRPYEQYF
. TRBJ2-1 15 TRBV10-3 . TGTGCCATCAGTGAGGGCGGGGTAGCCTACAATGAGCAGTTCTTC CAISEGGVAYNEQFF
. TRBJ2-5 15 TRBV5-1 TRBD1 TGCGCCAGCAGCCCCCTCAGGGGGCGGTCAGAGACCCAGTACTTC CASSPLRGRSETQYF
many TRBJ2-3 14 TRBV12-3/TRBV12-4 . TGTGCCAGCAGAAACATCCCCCAGGAAGATACGCAGTATTTT CASRNIPQEDTQYF
many TRBJ2-3 12 TRBV7-2 . TGTGCCAGCAGTTCAAGCATAGGTACGCAGTATTTT CASSSSIGTQYF
. TRBJ2-1 14 TRBV10-3 . TGTGCCATCCGAGCGGAGACCTCCTACAATGAGCAGTTCTTC CAIRAETSYNEQFF
. TRBJ1-6 15 TRBV6-1 TRBD1 TGTGCCAGCGTCCAAGACAGGGCCCAAAGTTCACCCCTCCACTTT CASVQDRAQSSPLHF
once TRBJ1-5 15 TRBV12-3/TRBV12-4 . TGTGCCAGCAGTAGGTCCGGGGGGGCCAATCAGCCCCAGCATTTT CASSRSGGANQPQHF
. TRBJ1-5 13 TRBV6-2/TRBV6-3 TRBD1 TGTGCCAGCGCCCATACAGGGGCTCAGCCCCAGCATTTT CASAHTGAQPQHF
. TRBJ2-1 14 TRBV10-3 . TGTGCCATCAGTGCCGGGAGCGGGTACAATGAGCAGTTCTTC CAISAGSGYNEQFF
. TRBJ2-4 21 TRBV11-2 . TGTGCCAGCAGCTTAGGGGGCTACGCGGGCCCCAAGAGGAAAGCCAAAAACATTCAGTACTTC CASSLGGYAGPKRKAKNIQYF
. TRBJ2-1 17 TRBV9 TRBD1 TGTGCCAGCAGCAGCCAGTCGGGACAGTTGACCTACAATGAGCAGTTCTTC CASSSQSGQLTYNEQFF
. TRBJ1-6 14 TRBV11-2 TRBD1 TGTGCCAGCAGCCCGACAGGGAGAGGCTCACCCCTCCACTTT CASSPTGRGSPLHF
few TRBJ1-4 16 TRBV6-6 . TGTGCCAGCAGTTACGCGACAGGACCTCCGGGGGAAAAACTGTTTTTT CASSYATGPPGEKLFF
. TRBJ2-7 15 TRBV12-3/TRBV12-4 TRBD1 TGTGCCAGCAGTCGGGGACAGGAGGTGAGCAACGAGCAGTACTTC CASSRGQEVSNEQYF
. TRBJ2-5 15 TRBV3-1 TRBD1 TGTGCCAGCAGCCCCGCAGACAGGGTACAAGAGACCCAGTACTTC CASSPADRVQETQYF
once TRBJ2-7 17 TRBV5-1 . TGCGCCAGCAGCTCCGACGAAACCGGGACGTCGTCCTACGAGCAGTACTTC CASSSDETGTSSYEQYF
many TRBJ2-4 15 TRBV4-1 . TGCGCCAGCAGCCAGGAGGGACAGTCTGCAAACATTCAGTACTTC CASSQEGQSANIQYF
. TRBJ2-1 14 TRBV12-3/TRBV12-4 TRBD2 TGTGCCAGCAGACTTAGCGGGAGGGGCAATGAGCAGTTCTTC CASRLSGRGNEQFF